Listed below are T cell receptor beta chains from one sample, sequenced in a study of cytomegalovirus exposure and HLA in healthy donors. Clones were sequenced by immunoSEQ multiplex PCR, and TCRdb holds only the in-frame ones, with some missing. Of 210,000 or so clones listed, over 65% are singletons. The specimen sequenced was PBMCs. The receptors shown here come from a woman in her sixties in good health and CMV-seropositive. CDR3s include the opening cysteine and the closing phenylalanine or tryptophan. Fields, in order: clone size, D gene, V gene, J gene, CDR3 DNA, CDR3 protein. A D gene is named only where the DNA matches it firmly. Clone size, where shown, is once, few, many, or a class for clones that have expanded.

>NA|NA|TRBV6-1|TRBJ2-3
TGTGCCAGCAGTGAAGCAATCTACGGGGATACGCAGTATTTT
CASSEAIYGDTQYF
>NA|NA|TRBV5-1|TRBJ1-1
TGCGCCAGCAGCCACACACAGAACACTGAAGCTTTCTTT
CASSHTQNTEAFF
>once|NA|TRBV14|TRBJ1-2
TGTGCCAGCAGGGAGGGAATCCGTAACTATGGCTACACCTTC
CASREGIRNYGYTF
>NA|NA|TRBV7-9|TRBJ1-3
TGTGCCAGCAGGCCCAGGGCCTCTGGAAACACCATATATTTT
CASRPRASGNTIYF
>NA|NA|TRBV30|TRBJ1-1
TGTGCCTGGACCGGGAGGACTGAAGCTTTCTTT
CAWTGRTEAFF
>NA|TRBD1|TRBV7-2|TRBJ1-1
TGTGCCAGCAGCCGGGACAGGGGGCGCGACACTGAAGCTTTCTTT
CASSRDRGRDTEAFF
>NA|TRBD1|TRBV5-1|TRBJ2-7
TGCGCCAGCAGCTCTCGCCCGGGACAGGGGGCTCACGAGCAGTACTTC
CASSSRPGQGAHEQYF
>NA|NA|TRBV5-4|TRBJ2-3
TGTGCCAGCAGCTTGGGGGCTGACAGGAGCACAGATACGCAGTATTTT
CASSLGADRSTDTQYF
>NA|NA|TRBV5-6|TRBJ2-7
TGTGCCAGCAGCTTTGCGGGGGCTGGGGACGAGCAGTACTTC
CASSFAGAGDEQYF
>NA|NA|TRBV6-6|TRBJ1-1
TGTGCCAGCAGTACCGCGTTGGGCGAAGCTTTCTTT
CASSTALGEAFF
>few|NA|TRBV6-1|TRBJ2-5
TGTGCCGCATCTAACAGACAAGAGACCCAGTACTTC
CAASNRQETQYF
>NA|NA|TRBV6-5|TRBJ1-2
TGTGCCAGCAGCCCGGACATCGGTGGCTATGGCTACACCTTC
CASSPDIGGYGYTF
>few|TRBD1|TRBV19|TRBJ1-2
TGTGCCAGTAGTCCCCGGGACAAGACAGGGGGCTACACCTTC
CASSPRDKTGGYTF
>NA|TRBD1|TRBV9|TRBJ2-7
TGTGCCAGCAGCGGAGGGACAGGGCCTTACGAGCAGTACTTC
CASSGGTGPYEQYF
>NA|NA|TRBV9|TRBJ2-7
TGTGCCAGCAGCGTAGTTGAGGGTTCCTACGAGCAGTACTTC
CASSVVEGSYEQYF
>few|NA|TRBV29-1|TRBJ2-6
TGCAGCGTTGGTGTTACTGGGGCCAACGTCCTGACTTTC
CSVGVTGANVLTF
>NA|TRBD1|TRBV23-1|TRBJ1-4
TGCGCCAGCAGTCCCCTTAAAGACAGGGGGCCTGAAAAACTGTTTTTT
CASSPLKDRGPEKLFF
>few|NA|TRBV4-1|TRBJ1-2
TGCGCCAGCAGCCAAGGATCCGGGGGGAGAAACTATGGCTACACCTTC
CASSQGSGGRNYGYTF
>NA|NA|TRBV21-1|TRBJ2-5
TGTGCCAGCAGCAAAAGGGGTGACAGGGGTAAAGAGACCCAGTACTTC
CASSKRGDRGKETQYF
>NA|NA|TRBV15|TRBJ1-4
TGTGCCACCAGCAGAGATAAAACTTCAACTAATGAAAAACTGTTTTTT
CATSRDKTSTNEKLFF
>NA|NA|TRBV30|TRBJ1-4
TGTGCCTGGTCTCCAGGGATAGCAACTAATGAAAAACTGTTTTTT
CAWSPGIATNEKLFF
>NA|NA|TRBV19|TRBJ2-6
TGTGCCAGTAGTACAGGGAACTCTGGGGCCAACGTCCTGACTTTC
CASSTGNSGANVLTF
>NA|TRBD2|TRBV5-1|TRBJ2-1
TGCGCCAGCAGCTTGGATCCGGGGGGGCCCAGTGAGCAGTTCTTC
CASSLDPGGPSEQFF
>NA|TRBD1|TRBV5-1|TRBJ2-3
TGCGCCAGCAGCCCCGGGACAGGGGGAGAAGATACGCAGTATTTT
CASSPGTGGEDTQYF
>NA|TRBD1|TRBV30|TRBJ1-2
TGTGCCTGGAGACCCCAGGGGGCCTATGACTACACCTTC
CAWRPQGAYDYTF
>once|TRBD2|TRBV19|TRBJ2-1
TGTGCCAGCGGACTAGCGGGAAACGAGCAGTTCTTC
CASGLAGNEQFF
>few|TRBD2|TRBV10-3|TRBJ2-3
TGTGCCATCAGTCCCTCGGGGCGGGAGGGGTTAGATACGCAGTATTTT
CAISPSGREGLDTQYF
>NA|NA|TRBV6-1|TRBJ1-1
TGTGCCAGCACGGGGGATCCTTCCATGAACACTGAAGCTTTCTTT
CASTGDPSMNTEAFF
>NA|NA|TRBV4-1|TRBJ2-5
TGCGCCAGCAGCCGAACCGACGGGTTACAAGAGACCCAGTACTTC
CASSRTDGLQETQYF
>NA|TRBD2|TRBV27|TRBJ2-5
TGTGCCAGCGGAACCGGGACTAGCTTGGGCCAGTACTTC
CASGTGTSLGQYF
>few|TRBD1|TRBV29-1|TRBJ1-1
TGCAGCGGAGGGGGCGATGAGGCTGAAGCTTTCTTT
CSGGGDEAEAFF
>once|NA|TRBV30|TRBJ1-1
TGTGCCTGGGGGTTGGGGGCCATCACTGAAGCTTTCTTT
CAWGLGAITEAFF
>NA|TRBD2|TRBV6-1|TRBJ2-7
TGTGCCAGCAGTGAAGTATCTGGTCTAGCGGGGGGAGGGTACGAGCAGTACTTC
CASSEVSGLAGGGYEQYF
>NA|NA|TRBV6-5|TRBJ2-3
TGTGCCAGCAGTTACGGGAGCGGTGACACAGATACGCAGTATTTT
CASSYGSGDTDTQYF
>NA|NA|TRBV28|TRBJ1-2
TGTGCCAGCAGTTCCGGAATGACAGGCATTAACTATGGCTACACCTTC
CASSSGMTGINYGYTF
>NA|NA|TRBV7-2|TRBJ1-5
TGTGCCAGCAGCTCAGGGAGGTACCATCAGCCCCAGCATTTT
CASSSGRYHQPQHF
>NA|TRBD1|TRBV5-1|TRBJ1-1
TGCGCCAGCAGCCCTGGGACAGGGGGCTCGGTTACTGAAGCTTTCTTT
CASSPGTGGSVTEAFF
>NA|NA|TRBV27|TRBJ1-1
TGTGCCAGCAGTTTACCAGGGGAGAACACTGAAGCTTTCTTT
CASSLPGENTEAFF
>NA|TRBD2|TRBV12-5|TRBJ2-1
TGTGCTAGTGGTACAGACTACCGGACTAGCAGGCATGAGCAGTTCTTC
CASGTDYRTSRHEQFF
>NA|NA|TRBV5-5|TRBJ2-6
TGTGCCAGCAGCCGCGGGCTCGGTTCTGGGGCCAACGTCCTGACTTTC
CASSRGLGSGANVLTF
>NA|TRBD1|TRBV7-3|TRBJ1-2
TGTGCCAGCAGCCCTTCGGACAGGCCTAACTATGGCTACACCTTC
CASSPSDRPNYGYTF